This entry is about one T cell receptor beta chain. The antigen is not known. This sample's treatment: oral pan-JAK inhibitor, 5-10 mg twice daily. V was clipped by 5 bases and J by 1 base, with 12 bases between them. Germline V gene lookup returns CDR1 SGHDN and CDR2 FVKESK. The CDR3 is made up of 14 amino acids. After isolation, RNA underwent reverse transcription to generate cDNA as the sequencing template. Method: immunoSEQ multiplex PCR; TCRdb's copy keeps in-frame clones and lacks some. The data contain about 120,000 clones, 55% to 60% of them singletons. The record originates from a study of CD8+ T cells in alopecia areata. Study observations and caveats: Tofacitinib yielded significantly lower scalp clonality and fewer expanded CD8+ clones among the top 100. Only one nonresponder was present, which leaves the link between baseline CD8+ expansion and response uncertain. Many expanded lesional clones persisted during tofacitinib (in both scalp and blood). Patients showed less clear TCR sequence sharing than mice, possibly partly because of HLA diversity.

The chain employs TRBV14 and TRBJ2-7; possibly TRBD2 for D (6 bases). The receptor was derived from a human donor with alopecia areata. Sequenced material: CD4+ T cells sorted from blood, taken at week 24, from a patient treated with tofacitinib. The CDR3: CASSKGSGSYEQYF. The CDR3 region has the DNA TGTGCCAGCAGCAAGGGTAGCGGATCCTACGAGCAGTACTTC.